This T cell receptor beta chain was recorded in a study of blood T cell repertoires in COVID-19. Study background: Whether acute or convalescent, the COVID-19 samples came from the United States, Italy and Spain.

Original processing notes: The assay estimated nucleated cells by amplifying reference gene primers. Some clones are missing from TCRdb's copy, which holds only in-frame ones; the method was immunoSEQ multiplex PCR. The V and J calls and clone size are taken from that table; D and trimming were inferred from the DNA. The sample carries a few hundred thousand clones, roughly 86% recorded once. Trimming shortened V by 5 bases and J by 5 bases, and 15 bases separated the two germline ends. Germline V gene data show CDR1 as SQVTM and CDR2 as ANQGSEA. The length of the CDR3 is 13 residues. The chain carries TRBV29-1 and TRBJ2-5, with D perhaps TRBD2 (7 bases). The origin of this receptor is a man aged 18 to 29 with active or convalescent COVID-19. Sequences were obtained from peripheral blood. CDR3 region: CSVRSGGRETQYF. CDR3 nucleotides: TGCAGCGTTAGGTCGGGGGGCAGGGAGACCCAGTACTTC.